The sequence of this T cell receptor (beta chain) was determined in a study of CD8+ T cells in alopecia areata. General study results and limits: When scalp samples are sequenced, resident alphabeta T cells of normal skin are also captured.

The authors extracted RNA and reverse transcribed it into cDNA as the sequencing template. TCRdb's copy holds only in-frame clones and misses some; the assay was immunoSEQ multiplex PCR. The top ten clones hold approximately 8.1% of a sample with around 10,000 clones, approximately 60% of them seen once. A remark on this clone: Its target is unknown.

Alopecia areata patients provided lesional scalp punch biopsies and peripheral blood, both collected for the study. Germline V gene sequence: CDR1 SEHNR, CDR2 FQNEAQ (reference sequence). The CDR3 is made up of 15 amino acids. V gave up 1 base and J gave up 1 base, with 9 bases separating them. The chain joins TRBV7-9 to TRBJ2-3; D is perhaps TRBD2 (5 bases). The TCR was taken from a human donor with alopecia areata. Sequenced material: skin, taken at week 0. This CDR3 is CASSLGRRGTDTQYF. CDR3 coding DNA: TGTGCCAGCAGCTTAGGTCGGCGGGGCACAGATACGCAGTATTTT. The full variable domain, completed using reference TRBV7-9 and TRBJ2-3, is DTGVSQNPRHKITKRGQNVTFRCDPISEHNRLYWYRQTLGQGPEFLTYFQNEAQLEKSRLLSDRFSAERPKGSFSTLEIQRTEQGDSAMYLCASSLGRRGTDTQYFGPGTRLTVL.